The 9 T cell receptor beta chains below all came from one sample that was sequenced in a study of OX40 agonist ivuxolimab in advanced cancers. The protocol was immunoSEQ multiplex PCR, while the TCRdb copy is restricted to in-frame clones and leaves out a portion. The sample has tens of thousands of clones, 70% to 90% seen once. The sample consisted of CD4+ or CD8+ T cells sorted from blood, taken in a trial of the OX40 agonist ivuxolimab. The receptors were gathered from an adult with an advanced solid tumor such as melanoma, head and neck, liver or kidney cancer.

This CDR3 is CASSLEGTAIQETQYF. The CDR3 coding sequence is TGCGCCAGCAGCTTGGAGGGGACAGCGATTCAAGAGACCCAGTACTTC. The chain links TRBV5-1 to TRBJ2-5; 7 bases match TRBD1. J was trimmed by 2 bases and V by 0 bases; bases with no gene match: 7. The germline V gene encodes CDR1 SGHRS and CDR2 YFSETQ. The CDR3 runs to 16 residues. Variable domain in full (rest from reference TRBV5-1 and TRBJ2-5): KAGVTQTPRYLIKTRGQQVTLSCSPISGHRSVSWYQQTPGQGLQFLFEYFSETQRNKGNFPGRFSGRQFSNSRSEMNVSTLELGDSALYLCASSLEGTAIQETQYFGPGTRLLVL.

The rearrangement uses TRBV28 and TRBJ2-7, with 8 bases that match TRBD2. The V and J ends lost 2 bases and 6 bases, in that order; junction bases with no gene match: 6. Germline lookup yields CDR1 MDHEN and CDR2 SYDVKM. The CDR3 runs 14 residues. CDR3 protein: CASSLHGRVGEQYF. DNA for the CDR3: TGTGCCAGCAGTTTACACGGGAGGGTCGGCGAGCAGTACTTC.

The V call is TRBV7-3, the J call TRBJ2-3; 11 bases are shared with TRBD2. CDR3 size: 15 residues. J gave up 3 bases and V 4 bases, and 3 bases lay outside the gene matches. Germline V lookup: CDR1 SGHTA, CDR2 FQGTGA. CDR3 bases: TGTGCCAGCAGCTCCGGGACTAGCGGTACAGATACGCAGTATTTT. This gives the protein CASSSGTSGTDTQYF.

The chain couples TRBV18 to TRBJ2-3; possibly TRBD2 for D (5 bases). Trimming pared 1 base from V and 5 bases from J, leaving 13 bases between. The CDR3 spans 15 residues. Germline CDR1 is KGHSH and CDR2 is LQKENI. The CDR3: CASSPLSGRGDTQYF. CDR3 DNA sequence: TGTGCCAGCTCACCACTCTCGGGGAGAGGAGATACGCAGTATTTT. The full variable domain, its missing parts supplied by reference TRBV18 and TRBJ2-3, is NAGVMQNPRHLVRRRGQEARLRCSPMKGHSHVYWYRQLPEEGLKFMVYLQKENIIDESGMPKERFSAEFPKEGPSILRIQQVVRGDSAAYFCASSPLSGRGDTQYFGPGTRLTVL.

The gene calls are TRBV9 and TRBJ1-1; D not resolved. Germline V lookup: CDR1 SGDLS, CDR2 YYNGEE. This CDR3 has 14 residues. Trimming left V 4 bases short and J 1 base short, with 11 bases between. CDR3 sequence (DNA): TGTGCCAGCAGCCTAGGGTGGACGAACACTGAAGCTTTCTTT. Protein: CASSLGWTNTEAFF.

CDR3 protein: CAISDGNQPQHF. CDR3 DNA: TGTGCCATCAGTGATGGGAATCAGCCCCAGCATTTT. The rearrangement links TRBV10-3 to TRBJ1-5, with no clear D. Germline CDR1 ENHRY, CDR2 SYGVKD. V lost 3 bases to trimming and J lost 4 bases, with 4 bases between them. The CDR3 spans 12 residues.

This clone was picked up a small number of times. V is TRBV19 and J is TRBJ2-7; tentatively, D is TRBD2 (6 bases). Trimming stripped 1 base from V and 3 bases from J, with 13 bases between. Germline V CDR1 and CDR2: LNHDA, SQIVND (reference sequence). The CDR3 runs to 15 residues. DNA of the CDR3: TGTGCCAGTAGTATAGCAACAGGACTACTCTACGAGCAGTACTTC. Amino acid sequence: CASSIATGLLYEQYF.

This clone is classed as medium-sized. The chain combines TRBV5-1 with TRBJ1-4; the D is unclear. The germline CDR1 and CDR2 sequences are SGHRS and YFSETQ. This CDR3 has 14 amino acids. V was shortened by 3 bases and J by 5 bases, with 11 bases between the two germline ends. CDR3 protein: CASSWSSGNEKLFF. The DNA for the CDR3 is TGCGCCAGCAGCTGGAGTTCTGGGAATGAAAAACTGTTTTTT.

About this clone itself: The same CDR3 can be traced to other DNA sequences in this sample. The V and J genes are TRBV5-1 and TRBJ2-5, with D unclear. Germline V gives CDR1 SGHRS, CDR2 YFSETQ. V gave up 0 bases and J gave up 3 bases, with 0 bases separating them. This CDR3 has 11 amino acids. CDR3 nucleotides: TGCGCCAGCAGCTTGGAAGAGACCCAGTACTTC. Encoded protein: CASSLEETQYF. Looking up the rest from reference TRBV5-1 and TRBJ2-5 gives the full variable domain: KAGVTQTPRYLIKTRGQQVTLSCSPISGHRSVSWYQQTPGQGLQFLFEYFSETQRNKGNFPGRFSGRQFSNSRSEMNVSTLELGDSALYLCASSLEETQYFGPGTRLLVL.